This TCR beta chain was obtained from a study of spatial heterogeneity in lung cancer. TCRdb independently ran MiXCR on the 5' RACE reads; one entry per CDR3 protein. Here the sample spans fewer than 15,000 distinct CDR3 sequences, roughly 5% being singletons. Indicated time point: sample taken at primary tumor resection. TCRs were sequenced from unsorted whole RNA of tumor, nontumor lung or PBMC. The donors were approximately 70 patients with non-small cell lung cancer that was early-stage and untreated. In this sample, this clonotype turned up many times. Little can be read into the size of this beta chain, an off-target read in a library designed for alpha chains. V gave up 6 bases and J gave up 5 bases, with 16 bases separating them. The CDR3 covers 14 residues. CDR1 and CDR2 (germline): MNHEY, SVGAGI.

The chain employs TRBV6-5 and TRBJ2-5; D might be TRBD1 (8 bases). This material consisted of lung tumor tissue, taken at surgery. The TCR comes from a human donor with early-stage non-small cell lung cancer. CDR3 loop: CASRKQGGGETQYF. The DNA of the CDR3 is TGTGCCAGCAGGAAACAGGGGGGAGGGGAGACCCAGTACTTC.